This T cell receptor (beta chain) emerged from a study of shared clonotypes between healthy human individuals. Study in general: The study used three CD4 naive, three CD4 memory, two CD8 naive and one CD8 memory plate per donor.

The V and J ends lost 0 bases and 1 base, in that order; junction bases with no gene match: 5. CDR1 SGHRS and CDR2 YFSETQ come from the germline V gene. The CDR3 is 16 amino acids. Both subsets, CD45RA+ naive and CD45RA-negative memory, were split from the CD4+ cells. The authors distributed each subset's genomic DNA evenly over several immunoSEQ plates. Using immunoSEQ multiplex PCR, the repertoire was profiled, and TCRdb retains in-frame clones only, with some absent. Counted here are about 1 million clones, approximately 70% occurring once; the ten biggest clones make up roughly 1.5%. In regard to this clone: Other DNA variants within this sample encode the same CDR3.

The chain couples TRBV5-1 to TRBJ1-1; 8 bases are a match to TRBD1. This TCR derives from a man aged 18 to 29 in good health. The sequenced material came from memory CD4+ T cells sorted from blood. Regarding subset: CD45RA-negative fraction. CDR3: CASSLGRQGPNTEAFF. The CDR3 DNA follows: TGCGCCAGCAGCTTGGGTAGACAGGGGCCGAACACTGAAGCTTTCTTT.